This T cell receptor (beta chain) was sequenced in a study of glioma-infiltrating T cells. Whole-study findings and limits: Tissue and blood shared very few CDR3 sequences. Gliomas, especially low-grade, showed above-expected tissue-blood divergence; non-neoplastic patients showed below.

CDR3 length: 14 residues. Trimming took 5 bases from V and 1 from J; bases not matched to a gene: 4. TCR alpha and beta CDR3 regions were amplified from RNA using iRepertoire nested multiplex PCR. One-step reverse transcription and amplification started from approximately 100-400 ng of tissue mRNA or PBMC total RNA. Each CDR3 protein is one row after TCRdb ran MiXCR on the multiplex PCR reads. Here the sample spans some 93,000 distinct CDR3 sequences, around 37% being singletons. This clonotype was picked up many times. No antigen is known for it. The clonotype comes from a human donor with low-grade glioma or glioblastoma, undergoing nonglioma brain surgery, or in good health (not recorded which). The chain joins TRBV12-3 or TRBV12-4 to TRBJ2-5, with TRBD2 identical over 7 bases. Sequenced: glioma tissue, nonneoplastic brain tissue, or PBMCs (not recorded which). The CDR3 loop reads CASSGREVQETQYF. The CDR3 DNA sequence: TGTGCCAGCAGTGGACGGGAGGTCCAAGAGACCCAGTACTTC.